This T cell receptor beta chain was sequenced in a study of shared clonotypes between healthy human individuals. Trimming left V 0 bases short and J 5 bases short, with 7 bases between. The germline gives CDR1 SEHNR, CDR2 FQNEAQ (reference sequence). CDR3 size: 14 residues. Worth noting for this clone: Other nucleotide sequences in the sample specify the same CDR3.

Profiling relied on immunoSEQ multiplex PCR, and the TCRdb table lists in-frame clones only, not all of them. The profile shows about a million clones, 60% to 80% of them singletons. The clonotype comes from a young man in good health. This sequence joins TRBV7-9 and TRBJ2-2, with D perhaps TRBD1 (6 bases). The sequenced sample consisted of memory CD4+ T cells sorted from blood. The sample's subset: CD45RA-negative fraction. DNA for the CDR3: TGTGCCAGCAGCTTAGCAGGGGGAACCGGGGAGCTGTTTTTT. As protein: CASSLAGGTGELFF.